Only a few counts were recorded for the clone carrying this T cell receptor (beta chain). Its antigen is not known. Trimming took off 1 base at V and 2 bases at J, with 12 bases between the two ends. The CDR3 length is 15 residues. The V gene's germline CDR1 is SGHTA and CDR2 FQGNSA. Full-length variable regions came from constant-region reverse primers plus semi-nested Nested Universal Primer A PCR. TCRdb called the 5' RACE reads again in MiXCR, with one record for every CDR3 protein. The sample lists some 37,000 distinct CDR3 sequences, approximately 19% occurring once. Overall study findings and caveats: Tumor memory CD4+ T cell TCR gene usage clustered with blood and lymph node memory CD4+ cells and lymph node naive CD4+ cells.

CD25-based Treg depletion was applied to purified naive CD4+ T cells. What was sequenced was naive CD4+ T cells sorted from a lymph node. Subset given: naive CD4+ T cells, CD4+CD45RA+CD25-. The chain is built from TRBV7-2 and TRBJ2-7; D is perhaps TRBD1 (5 bases). This receptor was identified in a female donor with breast cancer. The CDR3 nucleotides read TGTGCCAGCAGCTTAGTTGGGCAGGGTCCCTACGAGCAGTACTTC. It translates to CASSLVGQGPYEQYF.